Each of the 4 T cell receptor beta chains below was sequenced from the same sample in a study of early T cells in non-severe SARS-CoV-2 infection. TCRdb re-called the 5' RACE reads with MiXCR, one entry per CDR3 protein. The sample lists over 90,000 distinct CDR3 sequences; over 10% were seen once. Sequenced: whole blood. The origin of the receptors is an adult who was a healthcare worker with PCR-confirmed SARS-CoV-2 infection or an uninfected control (not recorded which).

This clonotype was picked up a small number of times. The rearrangement joins TRBV12-3 or TRBV12-4 to TRBJ1-1, with D possibly being TRBD1 (5 bases). The CDR3 runs 14 residues. V lost 3 bases and J 6 bases, leaving 14 bases between the germline ends. In DNA, the CDR3 is TGTGCCAGCAGTTTTGGGGGGGGAGTCGCTGAAGCTTTCTTT. Translation gives CASSFGGGVAEAFF.

At least ten counts were recorded for this clonotype. The V and J genes are TRBV27 and TRBJ1-4; no definite D call. The CDR3 consists of 13 residues. The V end lost 3 bases, the J end lost 7 bases, and 9 bases lay between the germline ends. Germline CDR1 is MNHEY and CDR2 is SMNVEV (reference sequence). The CDR3 is CASSLAQFEKLFF. In nucleotides, the CDR3 is TGTGCCAGCAGTTTGGCACAGTTTGAAAAACTGTTTTTT.

V and J are TRBV28 and TRBJ2-7, with D possibly matching TRBD1 (5 bases). CDR3 length: 13 residues. The germline V gene encodes CDR1 MDHEN and CDR2 SYDVKM. Trimming pared 8 bases from V and 2 bases from J, leaving 13 bases between. The CDR3 protein is CASGQGKPYEQYF. The CDR3 nucleotides are TGTGCCAGCGGTCAGGGTAAGCCCTACGAGCAGTACTTC.

The chain combines TRBV12-3 or TRBV12-4 with TRBJ2-1; the match to TRBD2 covers 7 bases. The CDR3 consists of 15 residues. The trim removed 3 bases at V and 5 bases at J, leaving 7 bases unmatched. CDR3 amino acids: CASSLWGRENNEQFF. In DNA, the CDR3 is TGTGCCAGCAGTTTGTGGGGGAGGGAGAACAATGAGCAGTTCTTC.